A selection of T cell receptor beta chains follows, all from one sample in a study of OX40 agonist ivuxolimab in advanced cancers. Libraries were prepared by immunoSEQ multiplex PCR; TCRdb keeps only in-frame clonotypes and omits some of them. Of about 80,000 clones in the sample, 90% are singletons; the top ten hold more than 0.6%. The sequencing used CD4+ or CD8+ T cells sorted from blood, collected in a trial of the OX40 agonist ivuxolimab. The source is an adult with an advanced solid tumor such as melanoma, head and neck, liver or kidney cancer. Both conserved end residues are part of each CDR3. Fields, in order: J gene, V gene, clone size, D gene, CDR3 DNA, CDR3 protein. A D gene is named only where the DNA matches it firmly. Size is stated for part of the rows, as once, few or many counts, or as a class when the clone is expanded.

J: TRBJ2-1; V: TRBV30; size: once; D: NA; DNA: TGTGCCTGGAGTAAAACAGGAAACTCCTACAATGAGCAGTTCTTC; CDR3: CAWSKTGNSYNEQFF
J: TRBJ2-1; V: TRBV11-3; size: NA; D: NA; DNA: TGTGCCAGCAGCTTAGCCCAGCGACTGGGAGATGAGCAGTTCTTC; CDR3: CASSLAQRLGDEQFF
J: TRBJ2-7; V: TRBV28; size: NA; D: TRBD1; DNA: TGTGCCAGCAGTGTGACAGGGGGTGGATCCTACGAGCAGTACTTC; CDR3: CASSVTGGGSYEQYF
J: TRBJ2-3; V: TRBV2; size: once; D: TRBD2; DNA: TGTGCCAGCAGTCTAGCGGGCATCACAGATACGCAGTATTTT; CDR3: CASSLAGITDTQYF
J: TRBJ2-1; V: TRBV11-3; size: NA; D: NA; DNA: TGTGCCAGCAGCTTAACGGCTGTAAGCAATGAGCAGTTCTTC; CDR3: CASSLTAVSNEQFF
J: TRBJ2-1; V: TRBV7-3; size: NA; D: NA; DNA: TGTGCCAGCAGCCCCCAGGGGAGCATTTACGATGAGCAGTTCTTC; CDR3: CASSPQGSIYDEQFF
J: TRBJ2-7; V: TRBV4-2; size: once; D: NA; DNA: TGTGCCAGCAGCCAAGGATGGCCAGAATCCTACGAGCAGTACTTC; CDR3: CASSQGWPESYEQYF
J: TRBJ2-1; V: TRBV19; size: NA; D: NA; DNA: TGTGCCAGTAGTATAGCATCAGGGGTTAAAGATGAGCAGTTCTTC; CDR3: CASSIASGVKDEQFF
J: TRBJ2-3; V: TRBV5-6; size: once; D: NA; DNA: TGTGCCAGCAGCAACCCGGACCCAGATACGCAGTATTTT; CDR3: CASSNPDPDTQYF
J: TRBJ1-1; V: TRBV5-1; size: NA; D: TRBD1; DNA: TGCGCCAGCAGCTTATCAATCCACAGGGGAGGGTACACTGAAGCTTTCTTT; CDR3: CASSLSIHRGGYTEAFF
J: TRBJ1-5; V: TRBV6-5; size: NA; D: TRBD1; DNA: TGTGCCAGCAGTTACCACAGGGGGGGCGGTCAGCCCCAGCATTTT; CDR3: CASSYHRGGGQPQHF
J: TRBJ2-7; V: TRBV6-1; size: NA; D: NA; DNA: TGTGCCAGCAGTGAGACTCTGGGACAAATAAACTACGAGCAGTACTTC; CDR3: CASSETLGQINYEQYF
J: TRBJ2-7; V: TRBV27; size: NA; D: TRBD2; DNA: TGTGCCAGCAGGACTAGCCCCGTCTACGAGCAGTACTTC; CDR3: CASRTSPVYEQYF
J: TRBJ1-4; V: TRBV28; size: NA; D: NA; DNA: TGTGCCACCAGAAGATACAGGGCGTATGAAAAACTGTTTTTT; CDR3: CATRRYRAYEKLFF
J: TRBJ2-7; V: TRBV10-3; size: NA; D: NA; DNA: TGTGCCATCAGTGAGTCTAGGCCACTTTACGAGCAGTACTTC; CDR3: CAISESRPLYEQYF
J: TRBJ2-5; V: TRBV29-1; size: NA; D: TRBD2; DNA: TGCAGCGTTGAACCCTGGACTAGCGGGAGGAGAGAGACCCAGTACTTC; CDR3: CSVEPWTSGRRETQYF
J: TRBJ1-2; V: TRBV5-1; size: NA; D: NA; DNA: TGCGCCAGCAGCCCGGGAGATAGAGACTATGGCTACACCTTC; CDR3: CASSPGDRDYGYTF